The clone carrying this T cell receptor beta chain has just a few counts. Its antigen is not known. Data came from immunoSEQ multiplex PCR; TCRdb stores just in-frame clones and leaves some out. Altogether approximately 110,000 clones are present, around nine tenths being singletons, with the ten largest covering 1.2%. The data stem from a study of T cell responses to AZD1222 COVID-19 vaccine. General study points: White British people made up most donors, females outnumbered males, and clonal diversity was possibly underestimated. Every sample of the repertoires postdated the peak T cell response.

This sequence originates from an adult in good health. Sample: peripheral blood, taken on day 0 of AZD1222 vaccination.

Here the CDR3 reads CASSLAALSSGGEQYF. For the CDR3, the DNA is TGTGCCAGCAGCTTAGCCGCACTTTCCTCCGGAGGGGAGCAGTACTTC. The chain has TRBV7-2 and TRBJ2-7, with D perhaps matching TRBD2 (6 bases). Germline loops: CDR1 SGHTA, CDR2 FQGNSA. The V gene lost 0 bases and the J gene lost 7 bases, with 19 bases spanning the gap. CDR3 length: 16 amino acids.